Below, 18 T cell receptor beta chains from the same sample are listed, as sequenced in a study of Ad26.COV2.S vaccination and SARS-CoV-2 variants. As to treatment: 15 to 20 received Ad26.COV2.S at low or high dose, single or two shots; about five received placebo; per-sample allocation not given. Sampling took place 63 days after the first vaccine or placebo injection. Using immunoSEQ multiplex PCR, the repertoire was profiled, and TCRdb retains in-frame clones only, with some absent. The sample yields some 290,000 clones, just over 85% seen once. The sample was peripheral blood, taken in a trial of Ad26.COV2.S vaccine versus placebo. These receptors came from a person aged 18-60 years who received the Ad26.COV2.S COVID-19 vaccine or a placebo.

The DNA for the CDR3 is TGTGCCAGCAGTTCGACAGGGGGCGAGGACACTGAAGCTTTCTTT. This codes for CASSSTGGEDTEAFF. V and J are TRBV6-5 and TRBJ1-1; 10 positions match TRBD1. J lost 3 bases, V lost 4 bases, and 5 bases had no gene match. CDR3 size: 15 residues. CDR1 is MNHEY and CDR2 is SVGAGI in the germline V gene.

This clone was recorded a few times. The CDR3 loop reads CASSSLAALYPDTQYF. CDR3 in DNA: TGTGCCAGCAGCTCGTTGGCGGCCCTTTATCCAGATACGCAGTATTTT. The chain recombines TRBV7-9 with TRBJ2-3; D gene ambiguous. Trimming shortened V by 4 bases and J by 4 bases, and 18 bases separated the two germline ends. Looked up from germline, CDR1 is SEHNR and CDR2 is FQNEAQ (reference sequence). This CDR3 is built from 16 residues.

This clone was seen once. This chain's CDR3 is CASSAGTGTGANYGYTF. The CDR3 bases are TGTGCCAGCAGCGCAGGGACAGGGACGGGAGCTAACTATGGCTACACCTTC. The rearrangement uses TRBV9 and TRBJ1-2; 9 bases align to TRBD1. With 3 bases clipped from V and 0 bases from J, the junction kept 9 bases outside the gene matches. Germline V gene sequence: CDR1 SGDLS, CDR2 YYNGEE. The CDR3 contains 17 residues.

This clone showed up many times. V usage is TRBV2 and J usage is TRBJ1-2; TRBD1 is a possible D gene (6 bases). This CDR3 is 11 amino acids long. Germline loops: CDR1 SNHLY, CDR2 FYNNEI. Between the trimmed V and J ends, which lost 6 bases and 7 bases, there was a span of 9 bases. The CDR3 coding sequence is TGTGCCAGCAGGGAGGGGGGTGGCTACACCTTC. It translates to CASREGGGYTF.

The chain links TRBV7-8 to TRBJ1-6; possibly TRBD1 for D (6 bases). Germline values: CDR1 SGHVS, CDR2 FQNEAQ. The V gene lost 7 bases and the J gene lost 8 bases, with 15 bases spanning the gap. The CDR3 covers 14 residues. This CDR3 is CASTHRDFDSPLHF. The CDR3 bases are TGTGCCAGCACCCACAGGGATTTTGATTCACCCCTCCACTTT.

In regard to this clone: This may be a read error: a much more frequent sequence differs by one nucleotide. The chain links TRBV3-1 (or the pseudogene TRBV3-2) to TRBJ2-3; D is unresolved. Trimming left V 1 base short and J 5 bases short, with 1 base between. From germline, CDR1 is LGHDT and CDR2 YNNKEL (reference sequence). This CDR3 comprises 11 residues. The DNA of the CDR3 is TGTGCCAGCAGCCAAGGAGATACGCAGTATTTT. This translates into CASSQGDTQYF.

This chain connects TRBV2 to TRBJ2-7; possibly TRBD2 for D (6 bases). V was cut by 3 bases and J by 4 bases, with 13 bases left in between. Germline CDR1 and CDR2: SNHLY and FYNNEI. This CDR3 has 14 residues. The CDR3 region has the DNA TGTGCCAGCAGTGACGCGGGGCATGGTTACGAGCAGTACTTC. Translation: CASSDAGHGYEQYF.

The chain employs TRBV3-1 (or the pseudogene TRBV3-2) and TRBJ2-3; D remains unclear. This CDR3 is built from 17 residues. V gave up 0 bases and J gave up 3 bases, with 16 bases separating them. Germline V gives CDR1 LGHDT, CDR2 YNNKEL (reference sequence). In nucleotides, the CDR3 is TGTGCCAGCAGCCAAGATAAATGGCGGTCGCGGACAGATACGCAGTATTTT. Translating gives CASSQDKWRSRTDTQYF.

V usage is TRBV2 and J usage is TRBJ1-2, with D possibly TRBD1 on 6 matching bases. The ends were cut back, 5 bases at V and 0 bases at J, with 13 bases in the middle. Germline CDR1 is SNHLY and CDR2 is FYNNEI. There are 15 residues in the CDR3. CDR3 in amino acids: CASSTYRAANYGYTF. The CDR3 DNA reads TGTGCCAGCAGTACTTACAGGGCAGCTAACTATGGCTACACCTTC.

The chain combines TRBV6-5 with TRBJ1-2; D perhaps matches TRBD1 (6 bases). The CDR3 runs to 15 residues. The germline gives CDR1 MNHEY, CDR2 SVGAGI. V was cut by 7 bases and J by 8 bases, with 23 bases left in between. CDR3 protein: CASKAATLGQLGYTF. The CDR3 DNA sequence: TGTGCCAGCAAAGCCGCTACCCTTGGACAGTTGGGCTACACCTTC.

The chain combines TRBV5-3 with TRBJ1-5, with D uncertain. TRBV5-3 is an open reading frame whose function is uncertain. With 0 bases removed from V and 11 bases from J, the gap between germline ends came to 24 bases. This CDR3 region has 17 residues. CDR3 DNA: TGTGCCAGAAGCTTGGGGCCTGACGCTGGCTGGGCTTTCGCCCAGCATTTT. Its protein product is CARSLGPDAGWAFAQHF.

This chain connects TRBV4-3 to TRBJ2-3; the D call may be TRBD1 or TRBD2 (5 bases each). V was cut by 4 bases and J by 1 base, with 15 bases left in between. The CDR3 consists of 16 residues. Germline-derived CDR1 and CDR2 are LGHNA and YSLEER. The CDR3 region is CASSRGRRMGTDTQYF. The CDR3 DNA sequence: TGCGCCAGCAGCCGGGGCCGGAGGATGGGCACAGATACGCAGTATTTT.

The chain uses TRBV6-5 and TRBJ1-4; D is undetermined. V gave up 7 bases and J gave up 7 bases, with 13 bases separating them. From germline, CDR1 is MNHEY and CDR2 SVGAGI. The CDR3 loop spans 13 amino acids. CDR3 residues: CASTDGVGEKLFF. The CDR3 region has the DNA TGTGCCAGCACGGACGGGGTTGGTGAAAAACTGTTTTTT.

This rearrangement joins TRBV4-3 to TRBJ1-4; 7 bases fit TRBD1. The CDR3 sequence is 15 residues long. V dropped 3 bases and J dropped 13; count of bases not matched to a gene: 14. The germline CDR1 and CDR2 sequences are LGHNA and YSLEER. The CDR3 nucleotides read TGCGCCAGCAGCCAGGAAACGTCGGACAGGCCGGTACTGTTTTTT. It is translated as CASSQETSDRPVLFF.

This clone was recorded once. The rearrangement links TRBV5-1 to TRBJ1-1; the D gene is possibly TRBD1 (6 bases). Germline CDR1 and CDR2: SGHRS and YFSETQ. The CDR3 length is 13 residues. Between the trimmed V and J ends, which lost 0 bases and 5 bases, there was a span of 8 bases. CDR3 protein: CASSLGRGTEAFF. The CDR3 nucleotides are TGCGCCAGCAGCTTGGGGAGGGGGACTGAAGCTTTCTTT.

J is TRBJ1-5 and V is TRBV30, with 8 positions matching TRBD1. The length of the CDR3 is 13 residues. V lost 4 bases and J lost 6; bases outside the gene matches: 5. The germline CDR1 and CDR2 sequences are GTSNPN and SVGIG (reference sequence). CDR3 in amino acids: CAWTQGAGQPQHF. The CDR3 DNA reads as TGTGCCTGGACCCAGGGGGCCGGTCAGCCCCAGCATTTT.

V is TRBV29-1 and J is TRBJ2-2; TRBD1 is a possible D gene (6 bases). CDR3 length equals 13 residues. The V gene's germline CDR1 is SQVTM and CDR2 ANQGSEA. V was pared by 7 bases and J by 4 bases, with 13 bases between. CDR3 sequence: CSAEGHTTGELFF. In DNA, the CDR3 is TGCAGCGCAGAGGGACATACCACCGGGGAGCTGTTTTTT.

The V and J genes are TRBV24-1 and TRBJ2-3, with TRBD1 matching over 12 bases. The CDR3 totals 17 residues. Losses at the gene ends were 6 bases for V and 4 bases for J; bases not matched to a gene: 10. Looked up from germline, CDR1 is KGHDR and CDR2 is SFDVKD. The CDR3 loop is CATSTGWGTGGPDTQYF. CDR3 nucleotides: TGTGCCACCAGTACCGGTTGGGGGACAGGGGGCCCAGATACGCAGTATTTT.